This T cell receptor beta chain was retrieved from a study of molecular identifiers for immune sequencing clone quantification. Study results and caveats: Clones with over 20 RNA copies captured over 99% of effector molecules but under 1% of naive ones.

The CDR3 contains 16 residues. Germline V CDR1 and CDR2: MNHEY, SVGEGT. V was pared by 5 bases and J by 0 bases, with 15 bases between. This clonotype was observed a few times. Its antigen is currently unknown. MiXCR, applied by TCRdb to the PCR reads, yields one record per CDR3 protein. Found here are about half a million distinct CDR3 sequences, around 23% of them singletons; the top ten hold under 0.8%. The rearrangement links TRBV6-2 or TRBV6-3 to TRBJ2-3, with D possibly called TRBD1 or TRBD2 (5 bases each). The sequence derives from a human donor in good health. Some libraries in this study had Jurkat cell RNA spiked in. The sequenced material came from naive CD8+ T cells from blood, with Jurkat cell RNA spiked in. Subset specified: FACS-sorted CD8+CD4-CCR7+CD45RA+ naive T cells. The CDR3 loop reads CASSKRDVYSTDTQYF. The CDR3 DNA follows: TGTGCCAGCAGTAAACGGGACGTCTATAGCACAGATACGCAGTATTTT.